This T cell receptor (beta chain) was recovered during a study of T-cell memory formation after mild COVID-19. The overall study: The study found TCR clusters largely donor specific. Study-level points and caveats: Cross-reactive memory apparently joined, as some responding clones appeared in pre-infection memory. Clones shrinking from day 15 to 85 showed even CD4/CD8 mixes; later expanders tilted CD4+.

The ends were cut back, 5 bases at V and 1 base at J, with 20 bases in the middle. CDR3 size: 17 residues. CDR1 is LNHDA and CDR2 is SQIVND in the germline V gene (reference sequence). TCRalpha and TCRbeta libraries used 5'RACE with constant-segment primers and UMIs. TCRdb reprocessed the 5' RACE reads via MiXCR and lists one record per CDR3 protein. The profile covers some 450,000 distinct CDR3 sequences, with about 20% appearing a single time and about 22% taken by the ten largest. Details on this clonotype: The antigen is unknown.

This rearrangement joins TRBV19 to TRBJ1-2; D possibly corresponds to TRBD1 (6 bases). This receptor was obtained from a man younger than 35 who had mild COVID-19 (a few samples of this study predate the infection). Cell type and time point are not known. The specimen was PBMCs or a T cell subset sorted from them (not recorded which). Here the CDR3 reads CASSPRGGAHSNYGYTF. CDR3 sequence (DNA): TGTGCCAGTAGTCCCCGAGGGGGGGCACACAGTAACTATGGCTACACCTTC.